Listed below are T cell receptor beta chains from one sample, sequenced in a study of blood T cell repertoires in COVID-19. This table comes from immunoSEQ multiplex PCR, and its TCRdb copy is limited to in-frame clones, with some not included. Of approximately 82,000 clones detected, around 80% appear once; the ten largest clones hold 6% to 7.5%. The sample consisted of peripheral blood. All receptors derive from a man between 45 and 60 years old with active or convalescent COVID-19. The CDR3 runs from the conserved cysteine through the conserved F or W. D genes are given only for firm matches. Where a row states a size, it is once, few, many or the class of an expanded clone; other rows omit it.

D	size	J	V	DNA	CDR3
TRBD1	.	TRBJ2-5	TRBV9	TGTGCCAGCAGCGTAGGGACAGGGTTTGGGGAGACCCAGTACTTC	CASSVGTGFGETQYF
TRBD2	.	TRBJ2-7	TRBV6-2/TRBV6-3	TGTGCCAGCAGTTCTCGACTAGCGGAGGGGGAGCAGTACTTC	CASSSRLAEGEQYF
.	.	TRBJ2-3	TRBV10-1	TGCGCCAGCAGTGAGCGGAGGGGGGGGACAGATACGCAGTATTTT	CASSERRGGTDTQYF
.	few	TRBJ1-5	TRBV4-1	TGCGCCAGCAGCCAAGATCAAGAAGGGGGCAATCAGCCCCAGCATTTT	CASSQDQEGGNQPQHF
TRBD1	few	TRBJ1-3	TRBV6-5	TGTGCCAGCAGCCGGACAGGGGGAAACACCATATATTTT	CASSRTGGNTIYF
.	.	TRBJ1-6	TRBV28	TGTGCCAGCAGTCTCCCAGGGGATTCACCCCTCCACTTT	CASSLPGDSPLHF
.	.	TRBJ1-6	TRBV30	TGTGCCTGGTCTACACAGAGAGCAAATTCACCCCTCCACTTT	CAWSTQRANSPLHF
TRBD1	.	TRBJ1-2	TRBV28	TGTGCCAGCAGTTTATCAGACAGGGCCTACGGCTACACCTTC	CASSLSDRAYGYTF
.	.	TRBJ1-3	TRBV3-1/TRBV3-2	TGTGCCAGCAGCCAAAGGAGGTCGGACTCTGGAAACACCATATATTTT	CASSQRRSDSGNTIYF
.	.	TRBJ2-7	TRBV6-1	TGTGCCAGCAGTGAATACGAGGGAACCTACGAGCAGTACTTC	CASSEYEGTYEQYF
TRBD2	.	TRBJ2-1	TRBV30	TGTGCCTGGTCCGATAGCGGGGGGGCTGGTGAGCAGTTCTTC	CAWSDSGGAGEQFF
.	.	TRBJ2-2	TRBV5-1	TGCGCCAGCAGCTTGTGGGCAGGAAACGCGAACACCGGGGAGCTGTTTTTT	CASSLWAGNANTGELFF
.	.	TRBJ2-7	TRBV7-2	TGTGCCAGCAGCTTAGCCAGCCCTCCGGGGAACGAGCAGTACTTC	CASSLASPPGNEQYF
TRBD1	.	TRBJ2-1	TRBV11-2	TGTGCCTCTTGGGGCCCGGACAGGGAATACAATGAGCAGTTCTTC	CASWGPDREYNEQFF
.	.	TRBJ1-6	TRBV10-2	TGCGCCAGCAGTGACAGGGGACCCGATTCACCCCTCCACTTT	CASSDRGPDSPLHF
.	once	TRBJ2-2	TRBV3-1/TRBV3-2	TGTGCCAGCAGCCAACCGGGACTCCTCACCGGGGAGCTGTTTTTT	CASSQPGLLTGELFF
TRBD2	.	TRBJ2-1	TRBV10-1	TGCGCCAGCAGTGAGAGCGGGGGGCTAAATGAGCAGTTCTTC	CASSESGGLNEQFF
.	.	TRBJ2-3	TRBV4-3	TGCGCCAGCAGCCTGCAGGGTACCCCCACAGATACGCAGTATTTT	CASSLQGTPTDTQYF
.	.	TRBJ2-2	TRBV27	TGTGCCAGCAGCCGACTTATCTCGGAGGGGGGGGAGCTGTTTTTT	CASSRLISEGGELFF
.	few	TRBJ1-5	TRBV4-1	TGCGCCAGCAGCCAACGTAGTGGAGGAGGGAGCAATCAGCCCCAGCATTTT	CASSQRSGGGSNQPQHF
.	many	TRBJ1-2	TRBV29-1	TGCAGCGTTGAAGATGGGCAAGGCTACACCTTC	CSVEDGQGYTF
TRBD1	.	TRBJ2-7	TRBV30	TGTGCCTGGAGTCCCACCGGGACAGGGCTACTAAACTTC	CAWSPTGTGLLNF
TRBD1	.	TRBJ2-2	TRBV19	TGTGCCAGTAGTATATCAGGGGGTTGGAACACCGGGGAGCTGTTTTTT	CASSISGGWNTGELFF
TRBD1	.	TRBJ1-2	TRBV4-1	TGCGCCAGCAGCCAGCAGCCACCGGGACAGCCCAATAACTATGGCTACACCTTC	CASSQQPPGQPNNYGYTF